This TCR beta chain was profiled in a study of shared clonotypes between healthy human individuals. CDR3 length equals 15 residues. Germline V gene lookup returns CDR1 MNHNS and CDR2 SASEGT. V was pared by 1 base and J by 2 bases, with 9 bases between. Findings and caveats of the study: Across subsets, estimated richness was generally greater for naive than for memory populations. Relative to their counterparts shared across all four donors, non-shared clonotypes exhibited diminished generation probabilities.

Details on this clone: The target antigen is unknown.

The donors, all of them Caucasian adults, lived in Nashville, Tennessee. Sequenced by immunoSEQ multiplex PCR; TCRdb stores in-frame clones only, minus some. Here the sample spans 2 million to 2.5 million clones, approximately 95% being singletons. The V and J genes are TRBV6-1 and TRBJ1-5; D is unresolved. Material for sequencing was naive CD4+ T cells from PBMCs. The sample's subset: CD45RA+ positively selected. The receptor comes from a man between 18 and 35 years old in good health. Some clones in this sample may be carry-over from other donors' samples. The CDR3 nucleotides read TGTGCCAGCAGTGAAGAGGCTGTTGGCAATCAGCCCCAGCATTTT. Residues: CASSEEAVGNQPQHF.